The clone carrying this T cell receptor (beta chain) was recorded a few times. Antigen: not known. The germline and genes are mouse ones. The data were taken from a study of CD8+ T cells in alopecia areata. Study information: C3H/HeJ donors aged roughly 6-13 months with spontaneous alopecia supplied skin grafted onto roughly 6-10-week-old female C3H/HeJ mice. Study-wide findings and caveats: Against the mouse data, patients shared TCRs less clearly, possibly for HLA reasons. When scalp samples are sequenced, resident alphabeta T cells of normal skin are also captured. Clonality was higher in lesional than normal scalp, especially in alopecia totalis/universalis.

Cells from pooled cutaneous lymph nodes were sorted by CD4, CD8alpha, NKG2D, NKG2ACE and other markers. RNA was isolated and reverse transcribed to cDNA, the sequencing template. The repertoire was sequenced with immunoSEQ multiplex PCR; TCRdb's copy has only in-frame clones and lacks some. This repertoire holds about 270,000 clones, and none appear only once. The receptor was derived from a C3H/HeJ mouse with alopecia areata. The mice in this strain carry MHC haplotype H2-k. What was sequenced was CD4+ T cells sorted from a lymph node.

The sequenced part of the CDR3 DNA is TGTGCCAGCAGTCGTCAGGGGGCGCGGGTTGCAGAA. Translation: CASSRQGARVAE. The whole CDR3 protein reads CASSRQGARVAETLYF. The chain uses TRBV13-3 and TRBJ2-3, with 8 bases lining up with TRBD1. Read data end 4 residues before the CDR3 end; the end is taken from the germline J gene. The CDR3 spans 16 residues. Germline CDR1 NNHDY, CDR2 SYVADS. V shed 4 bases and J 2 bases; nucleotides not matched to a gene: 9.